In its sample, the clone carrying this TCR beta chain was seen many times. Its antigen is not known. One entry per CDR3 protein results from TCRdb running MiXCR on the 5' RACE reads. The sample lists 40,000 to 50,000 distinct CDR3 sequences; less than 3.5% were seen once. These data originate in a study of CD8 T cells in ankylosing spondylitis. The V gene's germline CDR1 is SGDLS and CDR2 YYNGEE. CDR3 size: 14 residues. V gave up 3 bases and J gave up 4 bases; unmatched junction bases: 7. Overall study findings and caveats: Prior literature has documented some motif variants in synovial fluid and blood from reactive arthritis. Disease-associated clones were reportedly significantly overrepresented in matched ankylosing spondylitis synovial fluid. What seemed typical of ankylosing spondylitis blood was a TCR beta motif built from several highly homologous variants.

The specimen sequenced was blood, either unsorted or a sorted T cell fraction (not recorded which). The chain links TRBV9 to TRBJ2-7; 7 bases line up with TRBD2. The source is a male donor with ankylosing spondylitis or in good health (not recorded which). The CDR3 DNA reads as TGTGCCAGCAGCGGTGGACTAGGGCGTTACGAGCAGTACTTC. Protein sequence: CASSGGLGRYEQYF.